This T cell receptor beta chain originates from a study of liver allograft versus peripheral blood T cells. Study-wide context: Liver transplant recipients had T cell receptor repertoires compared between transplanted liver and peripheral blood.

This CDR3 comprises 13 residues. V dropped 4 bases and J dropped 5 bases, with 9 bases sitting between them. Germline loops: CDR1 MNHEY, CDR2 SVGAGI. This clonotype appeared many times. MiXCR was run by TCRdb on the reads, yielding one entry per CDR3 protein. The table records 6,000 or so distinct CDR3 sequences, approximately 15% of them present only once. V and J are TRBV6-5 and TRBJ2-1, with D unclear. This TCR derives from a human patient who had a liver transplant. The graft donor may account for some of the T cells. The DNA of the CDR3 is TGTGCCAGCAGTTCTGCTGGACACAATGAGCAGTTCTTC. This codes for CASSSAGHNEQFF.